A single sample gave rise to the 19 T cell receptor beta chains below, sequenced in a study of identical twins. Each CDR3 protein is one row after TCRdb ran MiXCR on the 5' RACE reads. The sample shows 1.5 million to 2 million distinct CDR3 sequences, roughly a third of them seen only once. Sequencing used cord blood. The receptor set was obtained from a newborn girl in good health.

V is TRBV27 and J is TRBJ1-5, with D tentatively TRBD1 (6 bases). CDR1 is MNHEY and CDR2 is SMNVEV in the germline V gene (reference sequence). V was cut by 3 bases and J by 11 bases, with 17 bases left in between. The CDR3 covers 14 residues. CDR3 in DNA: TGTGCCAGCAGTTTGTTGGCAGGGGCATGGGCCCAGCATTTT. It codes for CASSLLAGAWAQHF.

This clonotype showed up many times. V gene TRBV5-1 combines with J gene TRBJ2-4; either TRBD1 or TRBD2 may supply D (5 bases each). Trimming cost V 0 bases and J 2 bases, with 12 bases left between them. In germline, CDR1 is SGHRS, CDR2 YFSETQ. This CDR3 region has 16 residues. The CDR3, as DNA: TGCGCCAGCAGCTTGGTCGGGGCTGGGTCCAAAAACATTCAGTACTTC. Translated, it gives CASSLVGAGSKNIQYF.

This sequence joins TRBV6-1 and TRBJ1-1; D uncertain. This CDR3 is 13 amino acids long. Germline values: CDR1 MNHNS, CDR2 SASEGT. V dropped 7 bases and J dropped 0 bases, with 9 bases sitting between them. This CDR3 reads CASIFYMNTEAFF. The CDR3, as DNA: TGTGCCAGCATTTTTTACATGAACACTGAAGCTTTCTTT.

This clonotype was seen only a few times. This sequence joins TRBV29-1 and TRBJ2-2; a weak D match, TRBD2 (6 bases). In germline, CDR1 is SQVTM, CDR2 ANQGSEA. The CDR3 sequence is 13 residues long. The V end was cut by 7 bases, the J end by 2 bases, with 11 bases between. The CDR3 loop reads CSAWDSNTGELFF. CDR3 DNA: TGCAGCGCCTGGGACTCTAACACCGGGGAGCTGTTTTTT.

This clonotype was counted only a few times. The chain links TRBV24-1 to TRBJ2-3; no reliable D call. Germline loops: CDR1 KGHDR, CDR2 SFDVKD. Trimming left V 9 bases short and J 3 bases short, with 12 bases between. The CDR3 is 13 amino acids. In DNA, the CDR3 is TGTGCCACCGCCGCCTCTGGGACAGATACGCAGTATTTT. Its translation: CATAASGTDTQYF.

This clonotype was seen more than once but under ten times. CDR3: CASSYVPSGLSYNEQYF. The CDR3 region has the DNA TGTGCCAGCAGTTACGTCCCTAGCGGGCTCTCCTACAATGAGCAGTACTTC. The gene calls are TRBV6-5 and TRBJ2-1, with 8 nucleotides matching TRBD2. The assigned J gene may be wrong: the sequence end matches TRBJ2-7 better. There are 17 residues in the CDR3. Germline lookup yields CDR1 MNHEY and CDR2 SVGAGI.

Written as DNA, the CDR3 is TGCAGTGCTAGAGATAGCGCCATCTATCAGCCCCAGCATTTT. This translates into CSARDSAIYQPQHF. The chain has TRBV20-1 and TRBJ1-5, with D uncertain. Between the trimmed V and J ends, which lost 0 bases and 5 bases, there was a span of 11 bases. The CDR3 sequence is 14 residues long. CDR1 and CDR2 (germline): DFQATT, SNEGSKA (reference sequence).

This clonotype has more than one count but fewer than ten. The chain couples TRBV20-1 to TRBJ2-5; tentative D call: TRBD1 (5 bases). The CDR3 is 13 residues long. Germline CDR1 reads DFQATT; CDR2 reads SNEGSKA (reference sequence). V shed 2 bases and J shed 8 bases, with 15 bases lying between them. The CDR3 loop is CSARHPGQGTQYF. Here the CDR3 DNA reads TGCAGTGCTAGACACCCGGGCCAGGGTACCCAGTACTTC.

On this clonotype: One end of the junction varies from germline; a read error may be responsible. The chain couples TRBV20-1 to TRBJ2-5, with D perhaps matching TRBD2 (6 bases). Germline CDR1 DFQATT, CDR2 SNEGSKA (reference sequence). CDR3 length equals 14 residues. The CDR3 coding sequence is TGCAATGCTAGAGTAAGCGGGCTTCCAGAGACCCAGTACTTC. This translates into CNARVSGLPETQYF.

This chain joins TRBV20-1 and TRBJ2-5, with D hard to call. The CDR3 has 15 amino acids. Germline values: CDR1 DFQATT, CDR2 SNEGSKA (reference sequence). Trimming took off 2 bases at V and 11 bases at J, with 24 bases between the two ends. In nucleotides, the CDR3 is TGCAGTGCTAGAAATCTCCTAGACTCCTACAATGAGCAGTACTTC. It translates to CSARNLLDSYNEQYF.

V gene TRBV25-1 combines with J gene TRBJ1-1; D might be TRBD1 (6 bases). CDR3 length: 13 amino acids. Between the trimmed V and J ends, which lost 8 bases and 6 bases, there was a span of 16 bases. Germline CDR1 MGHDK, CDR2 SYGVNS. The CDR3 DNA follows: TGTGCCAGCCGACTTGGGGGCGGCGCTGAAGCTTTCTTT. It translates to CASRLGGGAEAFF.

The chain carries TRBV7-2 and TRBJ2-1, with 13 bases matching TRBD2. Germline CDR1 and CDR2: SGHTA and FQGNSA. V dropped 6 bases and J dropped 8; count of bases not matched to a gene: 10. The CDR3 covers 16 residues. The CDR3 protein is CASSPAGTSGIHEQFF. The CDR3 DNA is TGTGCCAGCAGTCCGGCCGGGACTAGCGGGATCCATGAGCAGTTCTTC.

The chain uses TRBV12-3 or TRBV12-4 and TRBJ1-4; TRBD1 aligns across 7 bases. There are 15 residues in the CDR3. Trimming took 2 bases from V and 5 from J; bases not matched to a gene: 5. In nucleotides, the CDR3 is TGTGCCAGCAGTTTACTGACAGGGCGGAATGAAAAACTGTTTTTT. This sequence encodes CASSLLTGRNEKLFF.

In this sample, this clonotype turned up a few times. V and J are TRBV20-1 and TRBJ2-5; D uncertain. The J call is doubtful: the DNA matches TRBJ2-7 better. In germline, CDR1 is DFQATT, CDR2 SNEGSKA (reference sequence). The CDR3 loop spans 12 amino acids. For the CDR3, the DNA is TGCAGTGTGGCGGCAGGCCCTCCCGAGCAGTACTTC. Its protein is CSVAAGPPEQYF.

The rearrangement uses TRBV7-9 and TRBJ2-1; 7 bases are a match to TRBD2. The CDR3 has 14 residues. Germline V CDR1 and CDR2: SEHNR, FQNEAQ (reference sequence). Unmatched junction bases numbered 9, after V lost 5 bases and J lost 8 bases. CDR3 sequence: CASSPPGRVYEQFF. The CDR3 coding sequence is TGTGCCAGCAGCCCTCCGGGGAGGGTCTATGAGCAGTTCTTC.

The CDR3, as DNA: TGTGCCACCAGCAGAGTGAGGGAACGGGCTACTGAAGCTTTCTTT. Its translation: CATSRVRERATEAFF. The chain uses TRBV15 and TRBJ1-1; no clear D gene. Per the germline V gene, CDR1 is LNHNV and CDR2 is YYDKDF (reference sequence). This CDR3 region has 15 residues. Deletions cut 1 base from V and 5 bases from J, with 14 bases between.

The rearrangement uses TRBV7-9 and TRBJ2-7; D unresolved. Deletions cut 4 bases from V and 9 bases from J, with 13 bases between. The CDR3 is made up of 12 amino acids. Per the germline V gene, CDR1 is SEHNR and CDR2 is FQNEAQ (reference sequence). As DNA, the CDR3 is TGTGCCAGCAGCTCCCACGACCTAAGGCAGTACTTC. Translating gives CASSSHDLRQYF. The whole variable domain, filled in from reference TRBV7-9 and TRBJ2-7, reads DTGVSQNPRHKITKRGQNVTFRCDPISEHNRLYWYRQTLGQGPEFLTYFQNEAQLEKSRLLSDRFSAERPKGSFSTLEIQRTEQGDSAMYLCASSSHDLRQYFGPGTRLTVT.

This clonotype was counted only a few times. This rearrangement joins TRBV5-1 to TRBJ2-1; D might be TRBD2 (6 bases). CDR1 and CDR2 (germline): SGHRS, YFSETQ. V lost 7 bases, J lost 6 bases, and 20 bases lay in between. This CDR3 is 15 amino acids long. CDR3 sequence: CASGIGGTHLNEQFF. The CDR3 DNA reads as TGCGCCAGCGGCATAGGCGGGACCCACCTCAATGAGCAGTTCTTC.

This clonotype was detected a few times. V is TRBV20-1 and J is TRBJ1-5; TRBD1 aligns across 9 bases. Germline CDR1 and CDR2: DFQATT and SNEGSKA (reference sequence). Unmatched junction bases numbered 10, after V lost 6 bases and J lost 4 bases. This CDR3 is built from 15 residues. The CDR3 DNA reads TGCAGTGCCACCACAGGGGGCAGGTGGAATCAGCCCCAGCATTTT. It encodes CSATTGGRWNQPQHF.